Shown below are 21 T cell receptor beta chains from a single sample sequenced in a study of cytomegalovirus exposure and HLA in healthy donors. Sequenced by immunoSEQ multiplex PCR; TCRdb stores in-frame clones only, minus some. The top ten clones hold over 0.9% of a sample with about 310,000 clones, roughly 90% of them seen once. Sequencing was carried out using PBMCs. The receptor set was obtained from a man in his thirties or forties in good health and CMV-seronegative.

The rearrangement joins TRBV18 to TRBJ2-3; D not resolved. CDR1 is KGHSH, CDR2 LQKENI, per germline. The V and J ends lost 5 bases and 6 bases respectively, with 12 bases between them. The CDR3 has 13 amino acids. Here the CDR3 reads CASSTSGVDTQYF. The DNA of the CDR3 is TGTGCCAGCTCAACTTCCGGAGTGGATACGCAGTATTTT.

The chain combines TRBV5-1 with TRBJ1-4; D gene unclear. V was pared by 0 bases and J by 5 bases, with 8 bases between. The length of the CDR3 is 14 residues. Germline CDR1 reads SGHRS; CDR2 reads YFSETQ. This chain's CDR3 is CASSLGGPNEKLFF. The CDR3 DNA reads TGCGCCAGCAGCTTGGGCGGCCCGAATGAAAAACTGTTTTTT.

The V gene is TRBV25-1, the J gene TRBJ1-2; 12 bases agree with TRBD1. The germline gives CDR1 MGHDK, CDR2 SYGVNS. V lost 6 bases and J lost 6; bases outside the gene matches: 5. This CDR3 comprises 14 residues. The CDR3, as DNA: TGTGCCAGCAGGGGACAGGGGGCTTGGCATGGCTACACCTTC. This encodes CASRGQGAWHGYTF.

This chain uses TRBV11-2 with TRBJ1-6; a possible D gene is TRBD1 (6 bases). The CDR3 runs to 15 residues. Germline CDR1 reads SGHAT; CDR2 reads FQNNGV. Trimming cost V 6 bases and J 4 bases, with 13 bases left between them. In nucleotides, the CDR3 is TGTGCCAGCAGGAGGGGGTCGACATATAATTCACCCCTCCACTTT. Protein: CASRRGSTYNSPLHF.

The gene calls are TRBV7-2 and TRBJ1-4; TRBD1 might be the D (6 bases). This CDR3 spans 15 amino acids. Per germline, CDR1 SGHTA and CDR2 FQGNSA. Trimming removed 0 bases at V and 8 bases at J, with 13 bases between. The CDR3, as DNA: TGTGCCAGCAGCTTAGCGCAAAACAGGGTCGAAAAACTGTTTTTT. This sequence encodes CASSLAQNRVEKLFF.

This rearrangement joins TRBV18 to TRBJ2-2, with no clear D. Germline loops: CDR1 KGHSH, CDR2 LQKENI. With 3 bases removed from V and 2 bases from J, the gap between germline ends came to 4 bases. The CDR3 loop spans 13 amino acids. The CDR3 DNA is TGTGCCAGCTCACCCCCTAACACCGGGGAGCTGTTTTTT. The encoded protein is CASSPPNTGELFF. The whole variable domain, filled in from reference TRBV18 and TRBJ2-2, reads NAGVMQNPRHLVRRRGQEARLRCSPMKGHSHVYWYRQLPEEGLKFMVYLQKENIIDESGMPKERFSAEFPKEGPSILRIQQVVRGDSAAYFCASSPPNTGELFFGEGSRLTVL.

The rearrangement joins TRBV29-1 to TRBJ1-1; the D is unclear. The CDR3 totals 11 residues. The germline gives CDR1 SQVTM, CDR2 ANQGSEA. The V end lost 2 bases, the J end lost 12 bases, and 13 bases lay between the germline ends. The CDR3 protein is CSVELDPGTFF. The CDR3, as DNA: TGCAGCGTTGAACTGGACCCCGGGACTTTCTTT.

V and J are TRBV11-3 and TRBJ2-2; 7 nucleotides line up with TRBD2. Germline-derived CDR1 and CDR2 are SGHNT and YENEEA. There are 14 residues in the CDR3. V gave up 5 bases and J gave up 4 bases; unmatched junction bases: 4. CDR3 DNA sequence: TGTGCCAGCAGCCCCGGGACTACCACCGGGGAGCTGTTTTTT. It translates to CASSPGTTTGELFF.

The chain joins TRBV2 to TRBJ1-2; TRBD1 agrees at 9 bases. The ends lost 4 bases at V and 8 bases at J; junction bases unmatched: 8. The CDR3 length is 14 residues. The germline CDR1 and CDR2 sequences are SNHLY and FYNNEI. CDR3 DNA: TGTGCCAGCAGTGTCAGCGGACAGGGGAGAGGCTACACCTTC. Encoded protein: CASSVSGQGRGYTF.

The chain couples TRBV5-1 to TRBJ2-7, with TRBD1 as a possible D gene (6 bases). Germline V CDR1 and CDR2: SGHRS, YFSETQ. V gave up 3 bases and J gave up 4 bases, with 23 bases separating them. The CDR3 has 17 residues. Here the CDR3 DNA reads TGCGCCAGCAGCTCAGGGATTACAGGGTATAGTGGATACGAGCAGTACTTC. Protein sequence: CASSSGITGYSGYEQYF. The entire variable domain, with the rest obtained from reference TRBV5-1 and TRBJ2-7, is as follows: KAGVTQTPRYLIKTRGQQVTLSCSPISGHRSVSWYQQTPGQGLQFLFEYFSETQRNKGNFPGRFSGRQFSNSRSEMNVSTLELGDSALYLCASSSGITGYSGYEQYFGPGTRLTVT.

The rearrangement joins TRBV7-9 to TRBJ2-1; D is undetermined. CDR3 size: 14 residues. Trimming shortened V by 2 bases and J by 8 bases, and 13 bases separated the two germline ends. Per the germline V gene, CDR1 is SEHNR and CDR2 is FQNEAQ (reference sequence). The CDR3 sequence is CASSLSPREDEQFF. DNA of the CDR3: TGTGCCAGCAGCTTATCTCCTAGAGAGGATGAGCAGTTCTTC.

The chain links TRBV5-6 to TRBJ1-1, with unresolved D. This CDR3 spans 14 amino acids. The germline V and J ends were trimmed by 2 bases and 4 bases, with 12 bases remaining between them. The germline V gene encodes CDR1 SGHDT and CDR2 YYEEEE. CDR3 region: CASSFWWEFTEAFF. The CDR3 DNA sequence: TGTGCCAGCAGCTTTTGGTGGGAGTTCACTGAAGCTTTCTTT.

With regard to this clone: The junction differs from germline at one of its ends, possibly a read error. V gene TRBV6-1 combines with J gene TRBJ1-4; D may be TRBD1 (6 bases). From germline, CDR1 is MNHNS and CDR2 SASEGT. The CDR3 is 14 amino acids. The CDR3 sequence is CASSEASPRWGPVF. CDR3 sequence (DNA): TGTGCCAGCAGTGAAGCGTCACCCAGGTGGGGGCCCGTTTTT.

The chain joins TRBV2 to TRBJ2-2; no reliable D call. The V gene lost 6 bases and the J gene lost 0 bases, with 8 bases spanning the gap. The germline V gene encodes CDR1 SNHLY and CDR2 FYNNEI. The CDR3 extends over 14 amino acids. CDR3 loop: CASRTSANTGELFF. The CDR3 region has the DNA TGTGCCAGCAGGACAAGTGCGAACACCGGGGAGCTGTTTTTT.

In its sample, this clone was seen a few times. The chain links TRBV19 to TRBJ1-6; D not certain. V lost 3 bases and J lost 7, with 13 bases in between. Germline CDR1 is LNHDA and CDR2 is SQIVND (reference sequence). The CDR3 length is 15 residues. DNA for the CDR3: TGTGCCAGTAGTATCTCCGCGGCCGCAAATTCACCCCTCCACTTT. Its translation: CASSISAAANSPLHF. The full variable domain, with the rest looked up from reference TRBV19 and TRBJ1-6, is DGGITQSPKYLFRKEGQNVTLSCEQNLNHDAMYWYRQDPGQGLRLIYYSQIVNDFQKGDIAEGYSVSREKKESFPLTVTSAQKNPTAFYLCASSISAAANSPLHFGNGTRLTVT.

CDR3 sequence: CAWNQRSTDTQYF. The CDR3, as DNA: TGTGCCTGGAACCAGCGGAGCACAGATACGCAGTATTTT. This rearrangement joins TRBV30 to TRBJ2-3; weak D call: TRBD2 (5 bases). The CDR3 runs to 13 residues. Trimming took 4 bases from V and 0 from J, leaving 8 bases between them. From germline, CDR1 is GTSNPN and CDR2 SVGIG (reference sequence).

V usage is TRBV4-1 and J usage is TRBJ1-2; D perhaps matches TRBD1 (5 bases). Trimming removed 4 bases at V and 3 bases at J, with 12 bases between. The germline CDR1 and CDR2 sequences are MGHRA and YSYEKL. CDR3 length equals 14 residues. CDR3 bases: TGCGCCAGCAGCCCAGACGGGGGGTACTATGGCTACACCTTC. Protein: CASSPDGGYYGYTF.

This clone has a single count. This chain uses TRBV19 with TRBJ2-5; D gene uncertain. The CDR3 covers 17 residues. The V and J ends lost 9 bases and 5 bases respectively, with 28 bases between them. Germline V gene sequence: CDR1 LNHDA, CDR2 SQIVND (reference sequence). DNA for the CDR3: TGTGCCAGACGGATCGAGGTGGTTCCACCTTCCCGTGAGACCCAGTACTTC. As protein: CARRIEVVPPSRETQYF.

This clone was seen only a few times. This chain links TRBV7-2 with TRBJ2-7, with TRBD1 matching over 7 bases. This CDR3 region has 16 residues. V shed 6 bases and J 1 base; nucleotides not matched to a gene: 12. Germline CDR1 SGHTA, CDR2 FQGNSA. CDR3 amino acids: CASSPTGTEPSYEQYF. The CDR3 DNA sequence: TGTGCCAGCAGTCCCACCGGGACAGAACCGTCCTACGAGCAGTACTTC.

The V gene is TRBV11-2, the J gene TRBJ2-7, with 8 bases lining up with TRBD2. This CDR3 has 17 amino acids. Germline V CDR1 and CDR2: SGHAT, FQNNGV. The V gene end was trimmed by 1 base and the J gene end by 1 base; junction bases not matched to a gene: 9. CDR3 nucleotides: TGTGCCAGCAGCTTAGTGGGACGGACTAGCTCGTCCTACGAGCAGTACTTC. Translating gives CASSLVGRTSSSYEQYF.

The rearrangement joins TRBV6-1 to TRBJ2-7, with a weak D call TRBD2 (7 bases). Germline assignment: CDR1 MNHNS and CDR2 SASEGT. The V gene lost 4 bases and the J gene lost 0 bases, with 22 bases spanning the gap. There are 18 residues in the CDR3. The DNA of the CDR3 is TGTGCCAGCAGTGCGGGCGGGGGCCGCGTCTATTACTCCTACGAGCAGTACTTC. Translated: CASSAGGGRVYYSYEQYF.